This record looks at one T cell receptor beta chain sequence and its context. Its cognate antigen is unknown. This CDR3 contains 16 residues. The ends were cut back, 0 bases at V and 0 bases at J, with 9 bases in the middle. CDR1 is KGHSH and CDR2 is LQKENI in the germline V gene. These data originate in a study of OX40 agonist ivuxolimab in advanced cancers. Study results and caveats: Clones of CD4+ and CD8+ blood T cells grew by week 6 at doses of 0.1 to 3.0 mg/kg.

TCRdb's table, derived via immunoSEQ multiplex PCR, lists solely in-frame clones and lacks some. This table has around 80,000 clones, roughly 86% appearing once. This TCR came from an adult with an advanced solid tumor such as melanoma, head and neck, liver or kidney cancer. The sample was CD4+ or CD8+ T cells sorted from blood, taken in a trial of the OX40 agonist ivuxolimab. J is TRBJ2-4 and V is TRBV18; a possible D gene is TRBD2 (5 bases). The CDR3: CASSPPYGIAKNIQYF. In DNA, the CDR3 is TGTGCCAGCTCACCACCTTACGGGATAGCCAAAAACATTCAGTACTTC. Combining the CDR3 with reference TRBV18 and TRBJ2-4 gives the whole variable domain NAGVMQNPRHLVRRRGQEARLRCSPMKGHSHVYWYRQLPEEGLKFMVYLQKENIIDESGMPKERFSAEFPKEGPSILRIQQVVRGDSAAYFCASSPPYGIAKNIQYFGAGTRLSVL.